This entry lists 8 T cell receptor beta chains sequenced from one sample in a study of metastatic and nonmetastatic thyroid tumors. TCRdb re-called clones via MiXCR from the PCR reads. This table holds under 45,000 clones, approximately 34% found once. Patients were all untreated before their thyroid surgery. The specimen sequenced was tumor tissue. Receptors originate from a female donor with papillary thyroid cancer or a benign thyroid nodule (not recorded which). Some clones in this sample may be carry-over from other donors' samples.

The rearrangement links TRBV3-1 to TRBJ1-5, with D perhaps TRBD1 (6 bases). Trimming shortened V by 4 bases and J by 0 bases, and 10 bases separated the two germline ends. There are 15 residues in the CDR3. Germline loops: CDR1 LGHDT, CDR2 YNNKEL (reference sequence). In DNA, the CDR3 is TGTGCCAGCAGCCTCAAGGGACATAGCAATCAGCCCCAGCATTTT. Encoded protein: CASSLKGHSNQPQHF. Supplemented by reference TRBV3-1 and TRBJ1-5, the full variable domain reads DTAVSQTPKYLVTQMGNDKSIKCEQNLGHDTMYWYKQDSKKFLKIMFSYNNKELIINETVPNRFSPKSPDKAHLNLHINSLELGDSAVYFCASSLKGHSNQPQHFGDGTRLSIL.

The CDR3 loop reads CASSYSIVLMAGEFDEQYF. CDR3 coding DNA: TGTGCCAGCAGTTACTCGATCGTTCTTATGGCGGGAGAGTTCGACGAGCAGTACTTC. This chain joins TRBV6-2 or TRBV6-3 and TRBJ2-7, with 7 bases lining up with TRBD2. Germline V gene data show CDR1 as MNHEY and CDR2 as SVGEGT. With V trimmed by 0 bases and J by 5 bases, 19 bases remained unmatched. The CDR3 extends over 19 amino acids.

This clone was seen more than once but under ten times. The rearrangement joins TRBV12-3 or TRBV12-4 to TRBJ2-1; D gene ambiguous. V lost 3 bases, J lost 2 bases, and 11 bases lay in between. The CDR3 consists of 15 residues. As DNA, the CDR3 is TGTGCCAGCAGTTTTCCGGGTCGGACCTACAATGAGCAGTTCTTC. Protein: CASSFPGRTYNEQFF.

This clone was counted only a few times. The chain joins TRBV6-1 to TRBJ2-7; 11 nucleotides agree with TRBD2. Germline trimming cut 5 bases from V and 5 bases from J; bases unmatched to any gene: 14. Germline CDR1 is MNHNS and CDR2 is SASEGT. The CDR3 length is 17 residues. The CDR3 sequence is CASSKEIAGGLRNEQYF. CDR3 nucleotide sequence: TGTGCCAGCAGTAAAGAAATAGCGGGAGGGCTTAGGAACGAGCAGTACTTC.

This clone came up a few times. The CDR3 sequence: CASSLAWGSAGELFF. The CDR3 DNA reads TGTGCCAGCAGCTTAGCGTGGGGGAGCGCCGGGGAGCTGTTTTTT. The chain recombines TRBV6-1 with TRBJ2-2; D is perhaps TRBD1 or TRBD2 (5 bases each). The V end was cut by 6 bases, the J end by 6 bases, with 17 bases between. The germline V gene has CDR1 MNHNS and CDR2 SASEGT. This CDR3 has 15 residues.

The V gene is TRBV27, the J gene TRBJ2-3; TRBD1 might be the D (6 bases). Germline loops: CDR1 MNHEY, CDR2 SMNVEV (reference sequence). The CDR3 has 13 residues. V lost 6 bases and J 5 bases, leaving 12 bases between the germline ends. The CDR3 loop is CASSRGGGDTQYF. The CDR3 nucleotides read TGTGCCAGCAGCCGAGGGGGTGGAGATACGCAGTATTTT.

This clone came up a few times. The chain links TRBV2 to TRBJ2-1; a weak D match, TRBD2 (6 bases). V dropped 4 bases and J dropped 4 bases, with 14 bases sitting between them. Germline CDR1 and CDR2: SNHLY and FYNNEI. The CDR3 is 15 residues long. The CDR3 nucleotides are TGTGCCAGCAGTGGCACGGGAGTCATGTACAATGAGCAGTTCTTC. It yields the protein CASSGTGVMYNEQFF.

This clone has only a few counts. This chain uses TRBV6-1 with TRBJ1-1; D uncertain. This CDR3 spans 13 amino acids. V lost 5 bases and J 1 base, leaving 8 bases between the germline ends. CDR1 and CDR2 from the germline V gene are MNHNS and SASEGT. Here the CDR3 reads CASSMKSNTEAFF. In nucleotides, the CDR3 is TGTGCCAGCAGTATGAAATCGAACACTGAAGCTTTCTTT.